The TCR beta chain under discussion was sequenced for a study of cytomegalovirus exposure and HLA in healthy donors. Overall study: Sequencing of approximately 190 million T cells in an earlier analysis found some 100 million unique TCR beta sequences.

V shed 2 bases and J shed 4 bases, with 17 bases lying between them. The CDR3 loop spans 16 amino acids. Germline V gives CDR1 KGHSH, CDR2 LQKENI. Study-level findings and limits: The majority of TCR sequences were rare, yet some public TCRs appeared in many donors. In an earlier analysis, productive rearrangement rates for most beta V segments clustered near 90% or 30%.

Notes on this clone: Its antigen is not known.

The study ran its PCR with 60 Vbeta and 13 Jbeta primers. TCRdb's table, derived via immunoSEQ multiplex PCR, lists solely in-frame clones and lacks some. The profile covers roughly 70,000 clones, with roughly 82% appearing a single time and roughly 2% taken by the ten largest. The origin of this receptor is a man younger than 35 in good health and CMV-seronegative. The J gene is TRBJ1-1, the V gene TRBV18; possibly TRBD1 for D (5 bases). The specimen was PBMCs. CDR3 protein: CASSPLPQEGITEAFF. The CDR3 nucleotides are TGTGCCAGCTCACCATTACCACAGGAGGGTATCACTGAAGCTTTCTTT.